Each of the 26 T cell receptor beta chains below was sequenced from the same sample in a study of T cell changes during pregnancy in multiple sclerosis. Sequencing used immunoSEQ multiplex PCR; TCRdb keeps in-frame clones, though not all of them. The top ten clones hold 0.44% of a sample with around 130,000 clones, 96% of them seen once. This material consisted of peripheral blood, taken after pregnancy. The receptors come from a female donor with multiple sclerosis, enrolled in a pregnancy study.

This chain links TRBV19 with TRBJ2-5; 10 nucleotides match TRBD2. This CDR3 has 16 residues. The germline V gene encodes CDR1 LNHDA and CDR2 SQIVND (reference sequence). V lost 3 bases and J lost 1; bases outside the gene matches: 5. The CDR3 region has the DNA TGTGCCAGTAGTATCCCCAGGACTAGCGGCCAAGAGACCCAGTACTTC. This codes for CASSIPRTSGQETQYF. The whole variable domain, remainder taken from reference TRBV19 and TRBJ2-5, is DGGITQSPKYLFRKEGQNVTLSCEQNLNHDAMYWYRQDPGQGLRLIYYSQIVNDFQKGDIAEGYSVSREKKESFPLTVTSAQKNPTAFYLCASSIPRTSGQETQYFGPGTRLLVL.

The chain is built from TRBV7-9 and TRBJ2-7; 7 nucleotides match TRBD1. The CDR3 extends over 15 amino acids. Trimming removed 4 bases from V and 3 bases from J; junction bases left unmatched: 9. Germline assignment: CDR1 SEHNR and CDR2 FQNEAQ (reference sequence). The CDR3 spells CASSSPMGQIYEQYF. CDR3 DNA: TGTGCCAGCAGCTCCCCAATGGGACAGATCTACGAGCAGTACTTC.

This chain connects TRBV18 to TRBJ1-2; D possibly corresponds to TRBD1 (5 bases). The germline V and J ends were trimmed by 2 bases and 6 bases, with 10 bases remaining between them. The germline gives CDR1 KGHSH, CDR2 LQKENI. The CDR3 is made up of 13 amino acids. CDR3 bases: TGTGCCAGCTCACCAAGGGGCTCCGATGGCTACACCTTC. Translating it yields CASSPRGSDGYTF.

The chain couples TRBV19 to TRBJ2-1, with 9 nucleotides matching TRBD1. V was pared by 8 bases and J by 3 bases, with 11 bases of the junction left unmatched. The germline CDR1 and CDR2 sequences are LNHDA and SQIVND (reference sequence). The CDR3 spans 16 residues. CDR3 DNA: TGTGCCAGTGGCGGACAGGGGTTCGGGAGCTACAATGAGCAGTTCTTC. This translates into CASGGQGFGSYNEQFF.

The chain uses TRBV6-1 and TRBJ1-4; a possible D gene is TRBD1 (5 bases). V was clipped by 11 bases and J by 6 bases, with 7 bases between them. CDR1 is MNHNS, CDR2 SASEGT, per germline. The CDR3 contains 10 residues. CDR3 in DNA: TGTGCCGGGGGGGATGAAAAACTGTTTTTT. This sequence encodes CAGGDEKLFF.

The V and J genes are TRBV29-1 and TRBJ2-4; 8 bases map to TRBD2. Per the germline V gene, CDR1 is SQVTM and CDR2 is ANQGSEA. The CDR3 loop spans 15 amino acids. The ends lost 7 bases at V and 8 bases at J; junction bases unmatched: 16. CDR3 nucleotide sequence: TGCAGCGCAGCTAACCCCTTGGGACTAGAATACATTCAGTACTTC. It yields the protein CSAANPLGLEYIQYF.

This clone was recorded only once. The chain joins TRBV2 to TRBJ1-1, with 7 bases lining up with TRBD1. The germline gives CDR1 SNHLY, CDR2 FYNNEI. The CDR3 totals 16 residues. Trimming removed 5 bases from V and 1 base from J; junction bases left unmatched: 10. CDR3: CASSTRQGGGNTEAFF. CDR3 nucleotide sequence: TGTGCCAGCAGTACTCGACAGGGTGGGGGGAACACTGAAGCTTTCTTT.

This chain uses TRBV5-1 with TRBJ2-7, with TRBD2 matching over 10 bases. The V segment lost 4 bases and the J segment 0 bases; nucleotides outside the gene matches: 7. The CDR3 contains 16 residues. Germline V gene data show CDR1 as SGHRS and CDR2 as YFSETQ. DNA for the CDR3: TGCGCCAGCAGCAGAGTAGCGGGAGGTAGCTCCTACGAGCAGTACTTC. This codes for CASSRVAGGSSYEQYF.

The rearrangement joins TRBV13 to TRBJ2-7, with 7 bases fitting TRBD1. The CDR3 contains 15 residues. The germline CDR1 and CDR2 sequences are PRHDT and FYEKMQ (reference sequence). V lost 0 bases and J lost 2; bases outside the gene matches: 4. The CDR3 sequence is CASSLGDRRTYEQYF. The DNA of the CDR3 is TGTGCCAGCAGCTTAGGGGACAGGCGAACCTACGAGCAGTACTTC. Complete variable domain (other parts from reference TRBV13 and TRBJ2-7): AAGVIQSPRHLIKEKRETATLKCYPIPRHDTVYWYQQGPGQDPQFLISFYEKMQSDKGSIPDRFSAQQFSDYHSELNMSSLELGDSALYFCASSLGDRRTYEQYFGPGTRLTVT.

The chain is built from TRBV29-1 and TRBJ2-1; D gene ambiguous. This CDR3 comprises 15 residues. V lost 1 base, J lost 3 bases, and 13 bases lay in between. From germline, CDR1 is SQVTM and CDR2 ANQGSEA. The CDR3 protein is CSVEGLTSGYNEQFF. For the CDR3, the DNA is TGCAGCGTTGAAGGGCTCACCTCAGGCTACAATGAGCAGTTCTTC.

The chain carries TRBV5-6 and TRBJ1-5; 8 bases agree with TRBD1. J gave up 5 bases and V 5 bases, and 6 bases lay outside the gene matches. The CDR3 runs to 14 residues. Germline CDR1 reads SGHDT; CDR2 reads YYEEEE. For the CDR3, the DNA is TGTGCCAGCAGTGAGACAGGGGCATATCAGCCCCAGCATTTT. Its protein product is CASSETGAYQPQHF.

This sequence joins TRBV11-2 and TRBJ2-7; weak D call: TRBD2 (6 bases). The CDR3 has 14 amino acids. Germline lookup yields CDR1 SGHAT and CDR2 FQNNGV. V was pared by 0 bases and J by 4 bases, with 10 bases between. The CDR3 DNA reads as TGTGCCAGCAGCTTAGAGGGGACTCGATACGAGCAGTACTTC. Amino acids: CASSLEGTRYEQYF. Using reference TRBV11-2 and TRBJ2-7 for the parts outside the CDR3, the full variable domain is EAGVAQSPRYKIIEKRQSVAFWCNPISGHATLYWYQQILGQGPKLLIQFQNNGVVDDSQLPKDRFSAERLKGVDSTLKIQPAKLEDSAVYLCASSLEGTRYEQYFGPGTRLTVT.

DNA of the CDR3: TGTGCCAGCAGCCTTCTAGGATCCTACGAGCAGTACTTC. It is translated as CASSLLGSYEQYF. V and J are TRBV28 and TRBJ2-7; D is unresolved. This CDR3 is built from 13 residues. Trimming pared 6 bases from V and 1 base from J, leaving 10 bases between. CDR1 is MDHEN and CDR2 is SYDVKM in the germline V gene.

The CDR3 region is CASSPPTGAQGYTF. In nucleotides, the CDR3 is TGTGCCAGCAGTCCTCCCACAGGGGCTCAAGGCTACACCTTC. This chain connects TRBV6-1 to TRBJ1-2, with 7 nucleotides matching TRBD1. Germline V gene sequence: CDR1 MNHNS, CDR2 SASEGT. Losses at the gene ends were 5 bases for V and 8 bases for J; bases not matched to a gene: 11. The CDR3 is made up of 14 amino acids.

CDR3 sequence: CASSPRTGLNTGELFF. The CDR3, as DNA: TGCGCCAGCAGCCCTCGGACAGGGTTGAACACCGGGGAGCTGTTTTTT. This rearrangement joins TRBV5-1 to TRBJ2-2, with 8 bases aligning to TRBD1. Germline assignment: CDR1 SGHRS and CDR2 YFSETQ. This CDR3 spans 16 amino acids. Losses at the gene ends were 4 bases for V and 1 base for J; bases not matched to a gene: 6.

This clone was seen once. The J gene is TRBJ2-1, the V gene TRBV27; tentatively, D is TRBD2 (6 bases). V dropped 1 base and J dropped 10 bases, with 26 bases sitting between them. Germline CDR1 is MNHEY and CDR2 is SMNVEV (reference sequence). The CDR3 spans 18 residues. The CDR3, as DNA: TGTGCCAGCAGTTTATTATCTTCGGGGGTGGGCGAGGCGGAAGAGCAGTTCTTC. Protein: CASSLLSSGVGEAEEQFF.

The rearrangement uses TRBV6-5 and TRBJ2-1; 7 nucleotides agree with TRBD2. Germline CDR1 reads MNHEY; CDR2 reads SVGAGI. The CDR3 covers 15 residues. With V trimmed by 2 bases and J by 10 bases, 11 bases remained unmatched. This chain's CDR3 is CASSYAGVIWKEQFF. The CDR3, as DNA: TGTGCCAGCAGTTACGCGGGAGTCATCTGGAAAGAGCAGTTCTTC.

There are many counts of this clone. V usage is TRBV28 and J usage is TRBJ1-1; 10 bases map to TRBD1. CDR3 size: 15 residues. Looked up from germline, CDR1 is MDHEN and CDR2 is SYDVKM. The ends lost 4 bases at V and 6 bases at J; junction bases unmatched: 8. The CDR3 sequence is CASSWKDRGGSEAFF. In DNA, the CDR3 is TGTGCCAGCAGTTGGAAGGACAGGGGGGGGTCTGAAGCTTTCTTT.

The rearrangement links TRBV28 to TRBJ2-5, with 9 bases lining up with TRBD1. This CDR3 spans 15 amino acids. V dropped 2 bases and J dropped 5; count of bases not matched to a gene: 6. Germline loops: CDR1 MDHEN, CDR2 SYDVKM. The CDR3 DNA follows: TGTGCCAGCAGTTTAGGTGGTGGGACAGGGGAGACCCAGTACTTC. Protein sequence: CASSLGGGTGETQYF.

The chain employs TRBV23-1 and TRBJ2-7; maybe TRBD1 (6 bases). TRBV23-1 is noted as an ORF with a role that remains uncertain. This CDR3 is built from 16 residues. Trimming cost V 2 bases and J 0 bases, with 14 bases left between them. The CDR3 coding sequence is TGCGCCAGCAGTCAACTCGGACAGCACTACTCCTACGAGCAGTACTTC. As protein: CASSQLGQHYSYEQYF.

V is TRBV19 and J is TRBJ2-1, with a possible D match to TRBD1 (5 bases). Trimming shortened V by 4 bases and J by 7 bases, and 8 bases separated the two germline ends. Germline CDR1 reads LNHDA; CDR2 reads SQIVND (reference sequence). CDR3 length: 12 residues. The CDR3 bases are TGTGCCAGTAGTACAGGGCTAAATGAGCAGTTCTTC. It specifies CASSTGLNEQFF.

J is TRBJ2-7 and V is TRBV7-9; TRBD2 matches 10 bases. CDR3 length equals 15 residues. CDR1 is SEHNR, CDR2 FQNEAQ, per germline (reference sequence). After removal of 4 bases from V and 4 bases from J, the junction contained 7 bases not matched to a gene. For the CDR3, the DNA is TGTGCCAGCAGCTGGCCTAGCGGGAGAGGGTACGAGCAGTACTTC. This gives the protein CASSWPSGRGYEQYF.

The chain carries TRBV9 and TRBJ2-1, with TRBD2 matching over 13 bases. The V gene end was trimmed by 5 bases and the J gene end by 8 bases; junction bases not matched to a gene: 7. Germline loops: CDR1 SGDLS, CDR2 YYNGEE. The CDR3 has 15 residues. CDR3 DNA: TGTGCCAGCAGTTGGACTAGCGGGAGTGGCGATGAGCAGTTCTTC. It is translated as CASSWTSGSGDEQFF.

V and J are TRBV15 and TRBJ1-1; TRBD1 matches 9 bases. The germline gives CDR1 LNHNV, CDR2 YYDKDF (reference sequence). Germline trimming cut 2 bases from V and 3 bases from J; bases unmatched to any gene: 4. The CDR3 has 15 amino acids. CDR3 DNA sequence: TGTGCCACCAGCAGACCGACAGGGGGGTACACTGAAGCTTTCTTT. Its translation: CATSRPTGGYTEAFF.

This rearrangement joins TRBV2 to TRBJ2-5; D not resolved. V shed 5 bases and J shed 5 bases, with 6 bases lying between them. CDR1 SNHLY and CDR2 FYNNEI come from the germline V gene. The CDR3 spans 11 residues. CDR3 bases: TGTGCCAGCAGTATAATGGAGACCCAGTACTTC. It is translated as CASSIMETQYF.

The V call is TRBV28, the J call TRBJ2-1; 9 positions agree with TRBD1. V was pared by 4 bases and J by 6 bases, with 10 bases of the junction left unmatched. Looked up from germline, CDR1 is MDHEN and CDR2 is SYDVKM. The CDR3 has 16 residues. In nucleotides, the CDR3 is TGTGCCAGCAGTTCTTACGGACAGGGGTTCTTCAATGAGCAGTTCTTC. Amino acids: CASSSYGQGFFNEQFF.